What follows are 8 T cell receptor beta chains derived from one specimen sequenced in a study of CD8+CD57+ T cells in acquired aplastic anemia. Genomic DNA acted as the template from which TCR beta VDJ combination and CDR3 sequence profiling were carried out. TCRdb re-derived calls from the reads in MiXCR, one entry per CDR3 protein. The table has 150,000 to 200,000 distinct CDR3 sequences, around half seen once. Whoever was chosen for sequencing had shown CD8+CD57+ cell expansion by flow cytometry. The sequenced sample was sorted CD4+, CD8+, or CD8+CD57+ T cells (not recorded which) from PBMCs. The receptors stem from a human donor with aplastic anemia.

Many counts were recorded for this clonotype. This chain joins TRBV5-1 and TRBJ1-1; 10 nucleotides agree with TRBD1. The CDR3 spans 16 residues. With 4 bases clipped from V and 3 bases from J, the junction kept 9 bases outside the gene matches. Germline V CDR1 and CDR2: SGHRS, YFSETQ. DNA of the CDR3: TGCGCCAGCAGCCCCGGGACAGGGGTTACGTACACTGAAGCTTTCTTT. Its translation: CASSPGTGVTYTEAFF.

This clonotype occurred many times. The V gene is TRBV20-1, the J gene TRBJ1-1; 10 bases fit TRBD1. V lost 5 bases, J lost 5 bases, and 14 bases stayed unmatched. The CDR3 runs to 16 residues. The germline V gene has CDR1 DFQATT and CDR2 SNEGSKA (reference sequence). The DNA for the CDR3 is TGCAGTGCTGAAACCGGGACAGGGGTCTGGGGGACTGAAGCTTTCTTT. As protein: CSAETGTGVWGTEAFF.

The sample holds many counts of this clonotype. This sequence joins TRBV20-1 and TRBJ2-7, with 11 bases matching TRBD2. V was pared by 6 bases and J by 2 bases, with 6 bases of the junction left unmatched. Germline V gene sequence: CDR1 DFQATT, CDR2 SNEGSKA (reference sequence). The CDR3 loop spans 14 amino acids. The CDR3: CSAPPSGGTYEQYF. CDR3 nucleotides: TGCAGTGCCCCCCCTAGCGGGGGGACCTACGAGCAGTACTTC.

The V and J genes are TRBV18 and TRBJ1-1, with D possibly being TRBD1 (6 bases). CDR3 length equals 13 residues. Trimming pared 5 bases from V and 0 bases from J, leaving 7 bases between. Per the germline V gene, CDR1 is KGHSH and CDR2 is LQKENI. In DNA, the CDR3 is TGTGCCAGCTCAGCAGGGGTGAACACTGAAGCTTTCTTT. It translates to CASSAGVNTEAFF.

This CDR3 is CSATGQLNQPQHF. CDR3 sequence (DNA): TGCAGTGCTACCGGACAGCTCAATCAGCCCCAGCATTTT. V usage is TRBV20-1 and J usage is TRBJ1-5; D possibly corresponds to TRBD1 (6 bases). Germline CDR1 is DFQATT and CDR2 is SNEGSKA (reference sequence). V gave up 4 bases and J gave up 3 bases, with 10 bases separating them. The CDR3 totals 13 residues.

The chain carries TRBV7-8 and TRBJ1-3, with unresolved D. V gave up 7 bases and J gave up 4 bases, with 11 bases separating them. Germline CDR1 SGHVS, CDR2 FQNEAQ. CDR3 length equals 13 residues. CDR3 in amino acids: CASTRGGGNTIYF. For the CDR3, the DNA is TGTGCCAGCACCCGAGGTGGAGGAAACACCATATATTTT.

V usage is TRBV18 and J usage is TRBJ2-3; 8 bases align to TRBD1. CDR3 length equals 14 residues. J was trimmed by 1 base and V by 6 bases; bases with no gene match: 3. Germline CDR1 KGHSH, CDR2 LQKENI. The CDR3 loop reads CASSDRDGTDTQYF. The CDR3 coding sequence is TGTGCCAGCTCGGACAGGGACGGCACAGATACGCAGTATTTT.

This clonotype appeared many times. The chain couples TRBV4-2 to TRBJ2-3; D might be TRBD2 (6 bases). The CDR3 runs 15 residues. Germline V gene lookup returns CDR1 LGHNA and CDR2 YNFKEQ. The V and J ends lost 4 bases and 0 bases respectively, with 11 bases between them. The CDR3 loop reads CASSRGTASTDTQYF. CDR3 DNA: TGTGCCAGCAGCCGAGGGACTGCTAGCACAGATACGCAGTATTTT.